This passage covers 10 T cell receptor beta chains from one sample sequenced in a study of cytomegalovirus exposure and HLA in healthy donors. With 60 Vbeta and 13 Jbeta primers, the PCR was carried out. Measured with immunoSEQ multiplex PCR; TCRdb has only the in-frame clones, and not every one. The table has about 95,000 clones, about 81% seen once; the top ten hold 4.1%. Input material: PBMCs. All receptors come from a middle-aged woman in good health and CMV-seropositive.

This chain links TRBV19 with TRBJ1-1; D may be TRBD1 (5 bases). The V end lost 6 bases, the J end lost 6 bases, and 20 bases lay between the germline ends. The CDR3 extends over 15 amino acids. Germline V gives CDR1 LNHDA, CDR2 SQIVND (reference sequence). The CDR3 region is CASRPWGGVKSEAFF. The CDR3, as DNA: TGTGCCAGTAGACCCTGGGGGGGAGTAAAATCTGAAGCTTTCTTT.

The chain links TRBV6-1 to TRBJ1-1; D remains unclear. Germline CDR1 is MNHNS and CDR2 is SASEGT. This CDR3 has 13 amino acids. Trimming cost V 7 bases and J 0 bases, with 9 bases left between them. The CDR3 DNA reads TGTGCCAGCACCGAGGGTGTGAACACTGAAGCTTTCTTT. Translation gives CASTEGVNTEAFF.

The sample holds a few counts of this clone. CDR3 residues: CASREGGRGEETQYF. In DNA, the CDR3 is TGCGCCAGCAGGGAAGGCGGGAGAGGGGAAGAGACCCAGTACTTC. V usage is TRBV5-1 and J usage is TRBJ2-5; TRBD2 aligns across 7 bases. The CDR3 extends over 15 amino acids. CDR1 SGHRS and CDR2 YFSETQ come from the germline V gene. The V and J ends lost 5 bases and 3 bases, in that order; junction bases with no gene match: 10. The full variable domain, rest sourced from reference TRBV5-1 and TRBJ2-5, is KAGVTQTPRYLIKTRGQQVTLSCSPISGHRSVSWYQQTPGQGLQFLFEYFSETQRNKGNFPGRFSGRQFSNSRSEMNVSTLELGDSALYLCASREGGRGEETQYFGPGTRLLVL.

The genes are TRBV20-1 and TRBJ1-2, with 8 bases aligning to TRBD1. The CDR3 has 11 residues. Germline V CDR1 and CDR2: DFQATT, SNEGSKA (reference sequence). The ends lost 6 bases at V and 7 bases at J; junction bases unmatched: 4. CDR3: CSAGQAFGYTF. The CDR3 nucleotides read TGCAGTGCGGGACAGGCTTTTGGCTACACCTTC.

CDR3 sequence reads: CASNPSGREGTGELFF. CDR3 in DNA: TGTGCCAGCAACCCTAGCGGGAGGGAGGGCACCGGGGAGCTGTTTTTT. This sequence joins TRBV9 and TRBJ2-2; TRBD2 agrees at 12 bases. V was pared by 6 bases and J by 4 bases, with 7 bases of the junction left unmatched. CDR1 and CDR2 (germline): SGDLS, YYNGEE. The CDR3 is made up of 16 amino acids.

This clone was observed a single time. This rearrangement joins TRBV6-5 to TRBJ2-3; the match to TRBD1 covers 7 bases. V was clipped by 6 bases and J by 4 bases; unmatched bases: 7. The CDR3 covers 14 residues. Germline CDR1 reads MNHEY; CDR2 reads SVGAGI. The CDR3 sequence: CASREPTGADTQYF. CDR3 nucleotides: TGTGCCAGCAGAGAACCCACAGGGGCAGATACGCAGTATTTT.

This chain joins TRBV5-6 and TRBJ2-7; 8 positions match TRBD1. The CDR3 covers 15 residues. J was trimmed by 4 bases and V by 3 bases; bases with no gene match: 9. Germline CDR1 reads SGHDT; CDR2 reads YYEEEE. CDR3 sequence reads: CASSSPQGARYEQYF. CDR3 bases: TGTGCCAGCAGCTCTCCTCAGGGGGCACGATACGAGCAGTACTTC.

The chain is built from TRBV5-1 and TRBJ2-1, with TRBD2 as a possible D gene (6 bases). Trimming removed 4 bases from V and 5 bases from J, with 16 bases in between. The CDR3 length is 15 residues. CDR1 and CDR2 (germline): SGHRS, YFSETQ. CDR3 in DNA: TGCGCCAGCAGCCCGGTGGGGGGAACCCACAATGAGCAGTTCTTC. The encoded protein is CASSPVGGTHNEQFF. Variable domain in full (rest from reference TRBV5-1 and TRBJ2-1): KAGVTQTPRYLIKTRGQQVTLSCSPISGHRSVSWYQQTPGQGLQFLFEYFSETQRNKGNFPGRFSGRQFSNSRSEMNVSTLELGDSALYLCASSPVGGTHNEQFFGPGTRLTVL.

The V call is TRBV6-1, the J call TRBJ1-2; no clear D gene. The CDR3 spans 12 residues. Germline V gives CDR1 MNHNS, CDR2 SASEGT. V gave up 6 bases and J gave up 5 bases, with 10 bases separating them. CDR3: CASRQTSYGYTF. The CDR3 region has the DNA TGTGCCAGCAGGCAAACATCGTATGGCTACACCTTC.

The V gene is TRBV13, the J gene TRBJ2-7; 9 bases are a match to TRBD1. Germline trimming cut 4 bases from V and 8 bases from J; bases unmatched to any gene: 9. Germline loops: CDR1 PRHDT, CDR2 FYEKMQ (reference sequence). The CDR3 runs to 14 residues. In nucleotides, the CDR3 is TGTGCCAGCAGCTCTCGGGACAGGGTGTTTCAGCAGTACTTC. Translating gives CASSSRDRVFQQYF.